These T cell receptor beta chains were read from a single sample in a study of T cell responses to AZD1222 COVID-19 vaccine. The assay was immunoSEQ multiplex PCR, and TCRdb's table has in-frame clones only and misses some. The sample holds 68,000 or so clones, 65% to 80% seen once. The starting material was peripheral blood, obtained on day 0 of AZD1222 vaccination. Receptors originate from an adult in good health. Each CDR3 is given with its conserved first and last residue. D genes are given only for firm matches. Size is stated for part of the rows, as once, few or many counts, or as a class when the clone is expanded.

j_call: TRBJ1-1
d_call: -
clone_size: few
v_call: TRBV9
cdr3_aa: CASSHGERPFF
cdr3_nt: TGTGCCAGCAGCCACGGGGAAAGGCCTTTCTTT

j_call: TRBJ2-1
d_call: TRBD2
clone_size: -
v_call: TRBV10-1
cdr3_aa: CASSGASGENEQFF
cdr3_nt: TGCGCCAGCAGTGGGGCTAGCGGGGAGAACGAGCAGTTCTTC

j_call: TRBJ2-1
d_call: TRBD2
clone_size: -
v_call: TRBV28
cdr3_aa: CASSRSGGREQFF
cdr3_nt: TGTGCCAGCAGTCGGAGCGGGGGGCGGGAGCAGTTCTTC

j_call: TRBJ2-5
d_call: -
clone_size: once
v_call: TRBV10-3
cdr3_aa: CATEDTLGGTQYF
cdr3_nt: TGTGCCACCGAGGACACTCTTGGGGGGACCCAGTACTTC

j_call: TRBJ1-5
d_call: -
clone_size: -
v_call: TRBV2
cdr3_aa: CASNPAIADQPQHF
cdr3_nt: TGTGCCAGCAACCCGGCCATTGCCGATCAGCCCCAGCATTTT

j_call: TRBJ1-2
d_call: -
clone_size: -
v_call: TRBV5-6
cdr3_aa: CASSLVSRDNYGYTF
cdr3_nt: TGTGCCAGCAGCTTGGTTTCACGAGATAACTATGGCTACACCTTC

j_call: TRBJ2-7
d_call: TRBD2
clone_size: once
v_call: TRBV7-2
cdr3_aa: CASSATPGAGRNEQYF
cdr3_nt: TGTGCCAGCAGCGCGACTCCAGGAGCGGGGAGGAACGAGCAGTACTTC

j_call: TRBJ2-6
d_call: -
clone_size: few
v_call: TRBV19
cdr3_aa: CASSISGANVLTF
cdr3_nt: TGTGCCAGTAGTATCTCTGGGGCCAACGTCCTGACTTTC

j_call: TRBJ1-2
d_call: -
clone_size: -
v_call: TRBV29-1
cdr3_aa: CSVGKGGDYGYTF
cdr3_nt: TGCAGCGTTGGTAAGGGGGGCGACTATGGCTACACCTTC

j_call: TRBJ1-2
d_call: -
clone_size: -
v_call: TRBV6-1
cdr3_aa: CASSEQAELYGYTF
cdr3_nt: TGTGCCAGCAGTGAGCAGGCGGAACTCTATGGCTACACCTTC

j_call: TRBJ2-7
d_call: TRBD1
clone_size: -
v_call: TRBV30
cdr3_aa: CAWSRGQGTGEQYF
cdr3_nt: TGTGCCTGGAGTAGAGGACAGGGGACGGGGGAGCAGTACTTC

j_call: TRBJ2-1
d_call: -
clone_size: -
v_call: TRBV6-2/TRBV6-3
cdr3_aa: CASSYSTQGRFNEQFF
cdr3_nt: TGTGCCAGCAGTTACAGCACTCAGGGGCGGTTCAATGAGCAGTTCTTC

j_call: TRBJ2-3
d_call: TRBD2
clone_size: -
v_call: TRBV7-2
cdr3_aa: CASSLFLAGRASDTQYF
cdr3_nt: TGTGCCAGCAGCTTATTTTTGGCGGGGAGGGCATCCGATACGCAGTATTTT

j_call: TRBJ1-2
d_call: TRBD1
clone_size: -
v_call: TRBV20-1
cdr3_aa: CSASAGTGINYGYTF
cdr3_nt: TGCAGTGCTAGTGCAGGGACAGGAATTAACTATGGCTACACCTTC

j_call: TRBJ2-4
d_call: TRBD2
clone_size: -
v_call: TRBV5-6
cdr3_aa: CASSLALAGVKNIQYF
cdr3_nt: TGTGCCAGCAGCTTGGCACTAGCGGGTGTTAAAAACATTCAGTACTTC

j_call: TRBJ1-4
d_call: TRBD1
clone_size: once
v_call: TRBV7-9
cdr3_aa: CASSSGVGGKEKLFF
cdr3_nt: TGTGCCAGCAGCAGCGGGGTAGGGGGCAAGGAAAAACTGTTTTTT

j_call: TRBJ2-2
d_call: -
clone_size: -
v_call: TRBV14
cdr3_aa: CASSRSRDANTGELFF
cdr3_nt: TGTGCCAGCAGCCGATCCCGGGACGCCAACACCGGGGAGCTGTTTTTT

j_call: TRBJ2-3
d_call: -
clone_size: -
v_call: TRBV3-1/TRBV3-2
cdr3_aa: CASSQADTQYF
cdr3_nt: TGTGCCAGCAGCCAGGCAGATACGCAGTATTTT

j_call: TRBJ2-3
d_call: -
clone_size: -
v_call: TRBV5-1
cdr3_aa: CASSRRLREGDTQYF
cdr3_nt: TGCGCCAGCAGCCGACGACTCCGAGAGGGAGATACGCAGTATTTT

j_call: TRBJ1-5
d_call: -
clone_size: -
v_call: TRBV28
cdr3_aa: CASSREKGQSNQPQHF
cdr3_nt: TGTGCCAGCAGTCGTGAAAAAGGACAGAGCAATCAGCCCCAGCATTTT

j_call: TRBJ1-2
d_call: -
clone_size: -
v_call: TRBV28
cdr3_aa: CASSFRGVNGYTF
cdr3_nt: TGTGCCAGCAGTTTTAGGGGAGTTAATGGCTACACCTTC

j_call: TRBJ1-1
d_call: -
clone_size: -
v_call: TRBV27
cdr3_aa: CASSLWTDSNTEAFF
cdr3_nt: TGTGCCAGCAGTCTTTGGACGGACTCCAACACTGAAGCTTTCTTT

j_call: TRBJ1-5
d_call: -
clone_size: -
v_call: TRBV27
cdr3_aa: CASSLSREGQPQHF
cdr3_nt: TGTGCCAGCAGTTTATCAAGGGAAGGACAGCCCCAGCATTTT

j_call: TRBJ1-1
d_call: -
clone_size: -
v_call: TRBV18
cdr3_aa: CASSQARAVVDTEAFF
cdr3_nt: TGTGCCAGCTCACAGGCCCGGGCAGTGGTGGACACTGAAGCTTTCTTT

j_call: TRBJ2-4
d_call: -
clone_size: -
v_call: TRBV10-1
cdr3_aa: CASSESGDIQYF
cdr3_nt: TGCGCCAGCAGTGAGTCGGGGGACATTCAGTACTTC

j_call: TRBJ1-6
d_call: -
clone_size: -
v_call: TRBV6-6
cdr3_aa: CASSRETAASSYNSPLHF
cdr3_nt: TGTGCCAGCAGTCGCGAAACGGCTGCGAGCTCCTATAATTCACCCCTCCACTTT

j_call: TRBJ2-7
d_call: -
clone_size: -
v_call: TRBV9
cdr3_aa: CASSVGPRDYEQYF
cdr3_nt: TGTGCCAGCAGCGTAGGGCCCCGGGACTACGAGCAGTACTTC

j_call: TRBJ1-2
d_call: -
clone_size: -
v_call: TRBV6-5
cdr3_aa: CASSYWGYGYTF
cdr3_nt: TGTGCCAGCAGTTATTGGGGGTATGGCTACACCTTC

j_call: TRBJ2-1
d_call: TRBD1
clone_size: -
v_call: TRBV4-3
cdr3_aa: CASSRAPGTGYNEQFF
cdr3_nt: TGCGCCAGCAGCCGCGCCCCCGGGACAGGATACAATGAGCAGTTCTTC

j_call: TRBJ1-1
d_call: -
clone_size: medium-sized
v_call: TRBV6-5
cdr3_aa: CASRNSWNTEAFF
cdr3_nt: TGTGCCAGCAGAAACAGTTGGAACACTGAAGCTTTCTTT

j_call: TRBJ2-7
d_call: -
clone_size: -
v_call: TRBV19
cdr3_aa: CASIPPQQYF
cdr3_nt: TGTGCCAGTATCCCCCCGCAGCAGTACTTC

j_call: TRBJ2-5
d_call: -
clone_size: -
v_call: TRBV18
cdr3_aa: CASSPPDRAEETQYF
cdr3_nt: TGTGCCAGCTCACCACCAGATCGGGCAGAAGAGACCCAGTACTTC

j_call: TRBJ1-1
d_call: -
clone_size: -
v_call: TRBV18
cdr3_aa: CASSPSVGEINTEAFF
cdr3_nt: TGTGCCAGCTCACCCTCAGTGGGGGAGATAAACACTGAAGCTTTCTTT

j_call: TRBJ1-6
d_call: -
clone_size: -
v_call: TRBV6-5
cdr3_aa: CASSYEAVPNSPLHF
cdr3_nt: TGTGCCAGCAGTTACGAGGCGGTGCCAAATTCACCCCTCCACTTT

j_call: TRBJ1-1
d_call: -
clone_size: -
v_call: TRBV5-8
cdr3_aa: CASIYGTKMTEAFF
cdr3_nt: TGTGCCAGCATCTACGGGACAAAAATGACTGAAGCTTTCTTT

j_call: TRBJ2-5
d_call: TRBD1
clone_size: -
v_call: TRBV2
cdr3_aa: CASSPGTVETQYF
cdr3_nt: TGTGCCAGCAGCCCCGGGACAGTAGAGACCCAGTACTTC

j_call: TRBJ2-7
d_call: -
clone_size: -
v_call: TRBV5-1
cdr3_aa: CASSLATSSGWSDEQYF
cdr3_nt: TGCGCCAGCAGCTTGGCCACTTCGTCAGGTTGGAGTGACGAGCAGTACTTC

j_call: TRBJ1-2
d_call: TRBD1
clone_size: -
v_call: TRBV7-2
cdr3_aa: CASSQSGTGRFNYGYTF
cdr3_nt: TGTGCCAGCAGCCAAAGCGGGACAGGGAGGTTTAACTATGGCTACACCTTC

j_call: TRBJ1-3
d_call: -
clone_size: -
v_call: TRBV5-5
cdr3_aa: CASSLADSSGNTIYF
cdr3_nt: TGTGCCAGCAGCTTGGCCGACAGCTCTGGAAACACCATATATTTT

j_call: TRBJ1-4
d_call: -
clone_size: -
v_call: TRBV9
cdr3_aa: CASSDLTTNEKLFF
cdr3_nt: TGTGCCAGCAGCGATCTTACAACTAATGAAAAACTGTTTTTT

j_call: TRBJ1-3
d_call: -
clone_size: -
v_call: TRBV29-1
cdr3_aa: CSVEPPPGNTIYF
cdr3_nt: TGCAGCGTTGAACCCCCCCCTGGAAACACCATATATTTT

j_call: TRBJ1-2
d_call: -
clone_size: -
v_call: TRBV9
cdr3_aa: CASSVGTPSNYGYTF
cdr3_nt: TGTGCCAGCAGCGTCGGGACTCCATCTAACTATGGCTACACCTTC

j_call: TRBJ2-3
d_call: -
clone_size: medium-sized
v_call: TRBV5-8
cdr3_aa: CASNDFETDTQYF
cdr3_nt: TGTGCCAGCAACGACTTCGAAACAGATACGCAGTATTTT

j_call: TRBJ1-5
d_call: -
clone_size: -
v_call: TRBV24-1
cdr3_aa: CATSDVHGDPTYSNQPQHF
cdr3_nt: TGTGCCACCAGTGATGTCCATGGGGATCCTACTTATAGCAATCAGCCCCAGCATTTT

j_call: TRBJ1-6
d_call: -
clone_size: -
v_call: TRBV5-4
cdr3_aa: CASSLGASYNSPLHF
cdr3_nt: TGTGCCAGCAGCTTGGGGGCCTCCTATAATTCACCCCTCCACTTT

j_call: TRBJ2-3
d_call: -
clone_size: -
v_call: TRBV18
cdr3_aa: CASSPISERTDTQYF
cdr3_nt: TGTGCCAGCTCACCAATTTCCGAACGCACAGATACGCAGTATTTT

j_call: TRBJ2-7
d_call: TRBD2
clone_size: many
v_call: TRBV5-1
cdr3_aa: CASSLFSGAPYEQYF
cdr3_nt: TGCGCCAGCAGCTTGTTTAGCGGGGCCCCCTACGAGCAGTACTTC

j_call: TRBJ1-1
d_call: TRBD1
clone_size: -
v_call: TRBV2
cdr3_aa: CASSDSGTENTEAFF
cdr3_nt: TGTGCCAGCAGTGACTCGGGGACAGAGAACACTGAAGCTTTCTTT

j_call: TRBJ1-2
d_call: -
clone_size: few
v_call: TRBV23-1
cdr3_aa: CASSQNSPDREYLNYGYTF
cdr3_nt: TGCGCCAGCAGTCAAAATTCACCGGACAGAGAATATTTAAACTATGGCTACACCTTC

j_call: TRBJ1-5
d_call: -
clone_size: few
v_call: TRBV6-1
cdr3_aa: CASSEVTYDSNQPQHF
cdr3_nt: TGTGCCAGCAGTGAAGTCACATACGATAGCAATCAGCCCCAGCATTTT

j_call: TRBJ1-2
d_call: -
clone_size: -
v_call: TRBV29-1
cdr3_aa: CSVEPQGTSYGYTF
cdr3_nt: TGCAGCGTTGAACCACAGGGAACAAGCTATGGCTACACCTTC